The 22 T cell receptor beta chains below all came from one sample that was sequenced in a study of blood T cell repertoires in COVID-19 (dated by TCRdb to 2018 to 2021). To prepare the library, the immunoSEQ multiplex PCR assay was applied. The source is immuneACCESS, and TCRdb retained only in-frame sequences with V and J called. Part of the clones is not carried over; for the studies checked, unresolved V genes explain less than half of this, and the remainder is unexplained. Across this sample there are about 440,000 clones, with approximately 90% seen only once. Clones ranked in the top ten supply approximately 2% of the sample. The sample comprised PBMCs or T cells enriched from blood (not recorded which). The receptor set was obtained from a young woman with acute COVID-19.

V is TRBV10-3 and J is TRBJ2-7, with D possibly TRBD2 on 5 matching bases. The V end lost 4 bases, the J end lost 5 bases, and 15 bases lay between the germline ends. CDR3 length: 14 amino acids. Germline loops: CDR1 ENHRY, CDR2 SYGVKD. CDR3 region: CAISVGVLGNEQYF. The CDR3 DNA reads TGTGCCATCAGTGTCGGGGTCCTCGGGAACGAGCAGTACTTC.

The rearrangement links TRBV27 to TRBJ1-4; D not resolved. V lost 3 bases, J lost 0 bases, and 8 bases lay in between. This CDR3 has 15 amino acids. The germline CDR1 and CDR2 sequences are MNHEY and SMNVEV (reference sequence). The CDR3 region is CASSLAVATNEKLFF. The CDR3 DNA is TGTGCCAGCAGTTTGGCAGTTGCAACTAATGAAAAACTGTTTTTT. The whole variable domain, remainder taken from reference TRBV27 and TRBJ1-4, is EAQVTQNPRYLITVTGKKLTVTCSQNMNHEYMSWYRQDPGLGLRQIYYSMNVEVTDKGDVPEGYKVSRKEKRNFPLILESPSPNQTSLYFCASSLAVATNEKLFFGSGTQLSVL.

This clone is a singleton in its sample. This rearrangement joins TRBV5-1 to TRBJ1-1, with no clear D. The CDR3 length is 14 residues. In germline, CDR1 is SGHRS, CDR2 YFSETQ. Trimming left V 3 bases short and J 4 bases short, with 13 bases between. For the CDR3, the DNA is TGCGCCAGCAGCTCAGGAGGAGGCGGCACTGAAGCTTTCTTT. It codes for CASSSGGGGTEAFF.

This chain joins TRBV27 and TRBJ1-2; 7 nucleotides align to TRBD1. This CDR3 is built from 14 residues. With 6 bases clipped from V and 2 bases from J, the junction kept 6 bases outside the gene matches. The germline gives CDR1 MNHEY, CDR2 SMNVEV (reference sequence). CDR3 nucleotides: TGTGCCAGCAGCCCGACAGGGCTGAACTATGGCTACACCTTC. It specifies CASSPTGLNYGYTF.

The chain joins TRBV11-2 to TRBJ2-5, with 7 nucleotides matching TRBD1. Unmatched junction bases numbered 8, after V lost 3 bases and J lost 7 bases. CDR1 is SGHAT, CDR2 FQNNGV, per germline. This CDR3 region has 14 residues. The CDR3 bases are TGTGCCAGCAGCTTGGGACAGCCCTTTGTGACCCAGTACTTC. This translates into CASSLGQPFVTQYF.

V is TRBV6-2 or TRBV6-3 and J is TRBJ1-2; D not resolved. V was clipped by 6 bases and J by 2 bases, with 19 bases between them. CDR3 length: 16 amino acids. Germline V gives CDR1 MNHEY, CDR2 SVGEGT. The CDR3 loop is CASSLLVGLGNYGYTF. The DNA of the CDR3 is TGTGCCAGCAGCCTACTAGTGGGATTGGGCAACTATGGCTACACCTTC.

The chain has TRBV6-5 and TRBJ2-7; 9 bases map to TRBD2. V lost 4 bases to trimming and J lost 0 bases; unmatched junction nucleotides: 4. In germline, CDR1 is MNHEY, CDR2 SVGAGI. The CDR3 extends over 15 amino acids. The CDR3 DNA follows: TGTGCCAGCAGTTCTCTAGCGGGGTTCTCCTACGAGCAGTACTTC. Its protein is CASSSLAGFSYEQYF.

The chain recombines TRBV27 with TRBJ1-4; no clear D gene. The germline gives CDR1 MNHEY, CDR2 SMNVEV (reference sequence). The CDR3 spans 14 residues. V was trimmed by 6 bases and J by 0 bases, leaving 8 bases between them. Written as DNA, the CDR3 is TGTGCCAGCAGACCGGGTGCAACTAATGAAAAACTGTTTTTT. Its protein product is CASRPGATNEKLFF.

The J gene is TRBJ1-2, the V gene TRBV18, with 7 bases fitting TRBD1. The CDR3 covers 15 residues. Trimming took 2 bases from V and 6 from J; bases not matched to a gene: 9. Germline V gene sequence: CDR1 KGHSH, CDR2 LQKENI. The chain's CDR3 is CASSPVQGISDGYTF. The CDR3 region has the DNA TGTGCCAGCTCACCAGTACAGGGGATCTCGGATGGCTACACCTTC. The full variable domain, its missing parts supplied by reference TRBV18 and TRBJ1-2, is NAGVMQNPRHLVRRRGQEARLRCSPMKGHSHVYWYRQLPEEGLKFMVYLQKENIIDESGMPKERFSAEFPKEGPSILRIQQVVRGDSAAYFCASSPVQGISDGYTFGSGTRLTVV.

The gene calls are TRBV28 and TRBJ1-1; TRBD1 is a possible D gene (6 bases). The CDR3 is 15 residues long. Germline V gene lookup returns CDR1 MDHEN and CDR2 SYDVKM. The V gene lost 0 bases and the J gene lost 6 bases, with 14 bases spanning the gap. CDR3 protein: CASSLWRHRVSEAFF. CDR3 nucleotide sequence: TGTGCCAGCAGTTTATGGAGACACAGGGTTTCTGAAGCTTTCTTT. Combining the CDR3 with reference TRBV28 and TRBJ1-1 gives the whole variable domain DVKVTQSSRYLVKRTGEKVFLECVQDMDHENMFWYRQDPGLGLRLIYFSYDVKMKEKGDIPEGYSVSREKKERFSLILESASTNQTSMYLCASSLWRHRVSEAFFGQGTRLTVV.

V gene TRBV5-4 combines with J gene TRBJ1-2; TRBD1 agrees at 8 bases. There are 11 residues in the CDR3. Germline V lookup: CDR1 SGHNT, CDR2 YYREEE (reference sequence). The ends lost 10 bases at V and 6 bases at J; junction bases unmatched: 5. The CDR3 bases are TGTGCCGGGACAGGTGGTCATGGCTACACCTTC. The encoded protein is CAGTGGHGYTF.

This clone appeared once. The same CDR3 can be traced to other DNA sequences in this sample. J is TRBJ1-5 and V is TRBV7-2; 8 bases are a match to TRBD1. With V trimmed by 4 bases and J by 7 bases, 3 bases remained unmatched. The CDR3 runs 13 residues. Germline CDR1 reads SGHTA; CDR2 reads FQGNSA. CDR3 sequence reads: CASSSGQGQPQHF. Here the CDR3 DNA reads TGTGCCAGCAGCTCAGGACAGGGCCAGCCCCAGCATTTT.

The chain links TRBV27 to TRBJ1-1; perhaps TRBD1 as D (6 bases). Germline V lookup: CDR1 MNHEY, CDR2 SMNVEV (reference sequence). CDR3 size: 14 residues. V lost 4 bases and J lost 1, with 10 bases in between. The CDR3 DNA reads TGTGCCAGCAGTTGGGGGGGGCCGAACACTGAAGCTTTCTTT. It is translated as CASSWGGPNTEAFF.

This clone was observed a handful of times. CDR3 protein: CASRMGLASEQYF. DNA of the CDR3: TGTGCCAGCAGGATGGGACTAGCGTCTGAGCAGTACTTC. This rearrangement joins TRBV27 to TRBJ2-7, with TRBD2 identical over 10 bases. J lost 7 bases, V lost 6 bases, and 6 bases had no gene match. The germline V gene encodes CDR1 MNHEY and CDR2 SMNVEV (reference sequence). This CDR3 is 13 amino acids long.

The chain has TRBV4-1 and TRBJ2-1; 16 bases are shared with TRBD2. CDR3 length: 18 amino acids. V shed 6 bases and J 9 bases; nucleotides not matched to a gene: 14. Germline CDR1 is MGHRA and CDR2 is YSYEKL. The DNA for the CDR3 is TGCGCCAGCAGGCCAACCCCGGGACTAGCGGGGGGGCACCGTGAGCAGTTCTTC. It is translated as CASRPTPGLAGGHREQFF.

V is TRBV27 and J is TRBJ2-5, with 8 bases that match TRBD2. The CDR3 is made up of 15 amino acids. V dropped 2 bases and J dropped 5; count of bases not matched to a gene: 7. Germline assignment: CDR1 MNHEY and CDR2 SMNVEV (reference sequence). The CDR3 DNA reads TGTGCCAGCAGTTTACAGCCGGGGGGGCGGGAGACCCAGTACTTC. Encoded protein: CASSLQPGGRETQYF.

This rearrangement joins TRBV2 to TRBJ1-2; 8 nucleotides line up with TRBD1. This CDR3 is 14 amino acids long. The germline V gene encodes CDR1 SNHLY and CDR2 FYNNEI. The trim removed 9 bases at V and 8 bases at J, leaving 14 bases unmatched. CDR3 residues: CARRDRGVLGGYTF. The CDR3, as DNA: TGTGCCAGGAGAGACAGGGGCGTCCTCGGGGGCTACACCTTC.

The chain links TRBV5-1 to TRBJ2-5, with a weak D call TRBD2 (6 bases). Trimming stripped 3 bases from V and 3 bases from J, with 15 bases between. Germline V gives CDR1 SGHRS, CDR2 YFSETQ. This CDR3 comprises 15 residues. The CDR3 DNA is TGCGCCAGCAGCTCCACTCCCGGGAGCGAAGAGACCCAGTACTTC. Amino acids: CASSSTPGSEETQYF.

The chain employs TRBV4-3 and TRBJ1-3, with TRBD1 matching 7 bases. V gave up 5 bases and J gave up 7 bases; unmatched junction bases: 8. CDR1 is LGHNA, CDR2 YSLEER, per germline. The CDR3 loop spans 14 amino acids. CDR3 sequence reads: CASSSHRGSNTIYF. The CDR3 bases are TGCGCCAGCAGCTCGCACAGGGGTAGTAACACCATATATTTT.

This clone appeared once. J is TRBJ2-2 and V is TRBV4-1; a possible D gene is TRBD2 (5 bases). Looked up from germline, CDR1 is MGHRA and CDR2 is YSYEKL. This CDR3 is 14 amino acids long. V lost 3 bases and J lost 0, with 5 bases in between. CDR3 DNA sequence: TGCGCCAGCAGCCATAGCGCGAACACCGGGGAGCTGTTTTTT. Protein product: CASSHSANTGELFF.

This chain joins TRBV28 and TRBJ2-3; 8 bases agree with TRBD2. This CDR3 is built from 16 residues. V lost 3 bases, J lost 0 bases, and 5 bases stayed unmatched. CDR1 is MDHEN and CDR2 is SYDVKM in the germline V gene. The CDR3 protein is CASSFLAGRSTDTQYF. The CDR3 nucleotides read TGTGCCAGCAGTTTCCTAGCGGGTCGTAGCACAGATACGCAGTATTTT.

This chain links TRBV9 with TRBJ2-1; D is ambiguous. Between the trimmed V and J ends, which lost 3 bases and 9 bases, there was a span of 7 bases. Looked up from germline, CDR1 is SGDLS and CDR2 is YYNGEE. The CDR3 extends over 11 amino acids. The CDR3 reads CASSALGEQFF. The CDR3 coding sequence is TGTGCCAGCAGCGCCCTCGGTGAGCAGTTCTTC.